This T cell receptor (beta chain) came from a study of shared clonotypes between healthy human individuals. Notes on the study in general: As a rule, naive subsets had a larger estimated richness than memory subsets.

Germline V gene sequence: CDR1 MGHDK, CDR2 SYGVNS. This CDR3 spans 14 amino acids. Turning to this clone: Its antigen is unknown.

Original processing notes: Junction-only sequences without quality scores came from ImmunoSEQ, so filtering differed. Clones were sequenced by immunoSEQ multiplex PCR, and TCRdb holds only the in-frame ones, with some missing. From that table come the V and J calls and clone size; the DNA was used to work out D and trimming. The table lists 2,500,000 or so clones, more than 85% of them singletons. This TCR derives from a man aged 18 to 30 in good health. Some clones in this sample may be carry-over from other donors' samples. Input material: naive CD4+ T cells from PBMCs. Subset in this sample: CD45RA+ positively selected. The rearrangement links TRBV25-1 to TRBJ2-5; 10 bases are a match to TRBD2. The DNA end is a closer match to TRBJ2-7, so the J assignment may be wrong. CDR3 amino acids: CASSKAGGLYEQYF. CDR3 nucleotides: TGTGCCAGCAGCAAAGCGGGAGGGCTCTACGAGCAGTACTTC.